This T cell receptor beta chain stems from a study of T cells in Graves' hyperthyroidism and ophthalmopathy. Whole-study findings and limits: Appearing also in blood were most of the thyroid clonotypes expanded above 0.001. The model forecast ophthalmopathy, anticipating it by a median approximately 6 months before onset.

It was RNA transcripts that yielded the amplified TCR beta CDR3 regions. When the TCR CDR3 underwent first-round RT-PCR, the HTBI primer set was used. TCRdb processed the multiplex PCR reads anew with MiXCR; each CDR3 protein has one entry. In the table there are around 260,000 distinct CDR3 sequences, 25% to 30% of which are singletons. With 6 bases removed from V and 1 base from J, the gap between germline ends came to 13 bases. The CDR3 runs to 15 residues. Germline V gene sequence: CDR1 MNHEY, CDR2 SVGEGT. This clonotype was seen once. Its target is unknown. The sequence derives from a man between 40 and 49 years old with Graves' hyperthyroidism that later progressed to Graves' ophthalmopathy. The sample comprised blood. The chain employs TRBV6-2 or TRBV6-3 and TRBJ2-4; D is unresolved. The chain's CDR3 is CASSSNWGAKNIQYF. The DNA for the CDR3 is TGTGCCAGCAGCTCTAACTGGGGTGCCAAAAACATTCAGTACTTC.